This T cell receptor beta chain came from a study of T cells in Graves' hyperthyroidism and ophthalmopathy (dated by TCRdb to the late 2010s). Notes on the research overall: Peripheral blood was sampled at the time of initial diagnosis, prior to any treatment. In addition, the study compared T-cell repertoires in thyroid tissue and in blood from over 5 Graves' hyperthyroidism patients. Once sampling was done, hyperthyroidism patients were given methimazole at a starting dose of 30 mg daily, whereas ophthalmopathy patients were given high-dose intravenous methylprednisolone. To identify distinguishing TCR V-J signatures, a discovery cohort of 90 to 100 patients was used, comprising 40 to 45 with Graves' ophthalmopathy and approximately 58 with stable Graves' hyperthyroidism. The approximately 100 discovery patients were divided at random into training and test sets in a 7:3 ratio. TCR Vbeta CDR3 sequencing of 135 peripheral blood samples (more than 40 ophthalmopathy, 75 or so hyperthyroidism and some 17 progressor patients) is reported in the paper. Prospective prediction of ophthalmopathy was tested in an independent validation cohort of some 19 hyperthyroidism patients and 17 patients who later progressed to ophthalmopathy.

On the study overall, not on this receptor specifically: No statistical method was used to set the sample size in advance, and investigators knew the group allocation. A model built on a 13 V-J signature distinguished ophthalmopathy from stable hyperthyroidism, reaching around 90% sensitivity and approximately 83% specificity in cross-validation and 80%/75% in testing. Blood samples also contained most of the expanded thyroid clonotypes (frequency above 0.001), which suggests that blood repertoires may reflect thyroid immune responses. In validation, the model predicted progression to ophthalmopathy with 55% to 71% sensitivity and approximately 74% specificity, a median of around 6.6 months before onset.

V gives up 0 bases and J gives up 1 base, and the segment between their germline ends measures 8 bases. The germline V gene encodes CDR1 MNHEY and CDR2 SVGEGT. Taken from cysteine to phenylalanine, the CDR3 has 15 residues. Only the CDR3 DNA stays, 45 bases, in frame from base 1. This clonotype appeared a few times. Its binding antigen is unknown. No base quality values were provided; no much bigger clone lies one nucleotide off. The TCR beta CDR3 regions were amplified from the RNA transcripts. The TCR CDR3 was subjected to a first round of RT-PCR using the HTBI primer set and the Qiagen OneStep RT-PCR kit. Libraries were constructed in a second round of multiplex PCR, after which size selection and purification were carried out. The libraries were sequenced on an Illumina HiSeq2000 using paired-end 100 bp reads. In the authors' own workflow: SOAPnuke was used to process the raw data, throwing out any read that contained adapters or uncalled bases, had a mean Phred below 15, or lacked an exact constant-primer or identifier match. COPE v1.2.5 was used to merge high-quality paired reads, and clonotypes were defined as unique nucleotide sequences. MiTCR v1.1 was used to align clonotypes to the IMGT TRBV, TRBD and TRBJ reference segments. The analysis included only V-J combinations with a frequency above 0.0001, which together covered approximately 99% of the repertoires. The TCS score was defined as the ratio of F50 (clonal expansion) to E x V (chaos), calculated using BLOSUM62-based TCRdist between CDR3 peptides within each V-J. Welch's t-statistics and random forest reduced 500 to 550 V-J features to 10 to 15, which were used in a naive Bayes classifier (R e1071). TCRdb reprocessing: public reads trimmed at Q25 with fastp, clones called with MiXCR, in-frame beta chains kept. Rows with a matching CDR3 protein are joined into one entry that keeps the most common DNA and genes. For this entry, the V and J calls and clone size follow TCRdb and not the study's own pipeline. The sample contains hundreds of thousands of distinct CDR3 sequences, around 15% of them found a single time. Of the sample, 3% to 4% falls within the top ten clones.

Stable Graves' hyperthyroidism was defined as the absence of progression to ophthalmopathy over 18 months of follow-up. Hyperthyroidism patients were newly diagnosed, with disease duration under 2 months, and aged 18 to 65 years. Patients with uncontrolled infections, other autoimmune diseases, pregnancy or lactation were excluded. Diagnoses relied on clinical symptoms, serum thyroxine and TRAb, thyroid ultrasound and orbital computed tomography. PBMCs were isolated from roughly 10 ml of fresh peripheral blood by Ficoll-Paque density gradient centrifugation. Trizol reagent was used to extract total RNA, and RNA quality was then checked on an Agilent 2100 Bioanalyzer.

This receptor chain uses TRBV6-2 or TRBV6-3 and TRBJ2-3; a tentative D call is TRBD2 (5 bases match). This TCR came from a woman in her thirties with Graves' hyperthyroidism. Input material: blood. Here the CDR3 is given as CASSYSRARTDTQYF. The bases are TGTGCCAGCAGTTACTCGAGGGCTCGCACAGATACGCAGTATTTT.